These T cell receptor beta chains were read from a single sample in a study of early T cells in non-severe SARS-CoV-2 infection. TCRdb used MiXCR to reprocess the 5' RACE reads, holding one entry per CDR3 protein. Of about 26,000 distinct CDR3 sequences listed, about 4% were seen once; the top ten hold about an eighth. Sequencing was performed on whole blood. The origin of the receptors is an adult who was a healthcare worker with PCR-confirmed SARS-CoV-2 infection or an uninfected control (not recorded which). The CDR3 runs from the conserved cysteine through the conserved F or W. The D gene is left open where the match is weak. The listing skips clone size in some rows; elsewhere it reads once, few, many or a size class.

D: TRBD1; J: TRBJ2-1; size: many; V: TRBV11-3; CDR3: CASSLDALPGQEQFF; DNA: TGTGCCAGCAGCTTAGACGCGTTACCGGGACAGGAGCAGTTCTTC
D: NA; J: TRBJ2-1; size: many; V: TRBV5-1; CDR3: CASSLRGPLSSYNEQFF; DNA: TGCGCCAGCAGCCTTAGAGGGCCCCTGAGCTCCTACAATGAGCAGTTCTTC
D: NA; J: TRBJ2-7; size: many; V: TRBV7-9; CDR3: CASSSPQDYEQYF; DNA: TGTGCCAGCAGCTCCCCACAGGATTACGAGCAGTACTTC
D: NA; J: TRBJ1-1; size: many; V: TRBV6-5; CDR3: CASSTDTWNTEAFF; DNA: TGTGCCAGCAGCACGGACACCTGGAACACTGAAGCTTTCTTT
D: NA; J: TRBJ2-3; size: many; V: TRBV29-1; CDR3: CSVSSSLHGTDTQYF; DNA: TGCAGCGTGTCTTCGTCCCTACACGGGACAGATACGCAGTATTTT
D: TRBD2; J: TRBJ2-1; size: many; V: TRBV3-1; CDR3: CASSQPGEGLAGYEQFF; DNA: TGTGCCAGCAGCCAACCCGGGGAGGGACTAGCGGGGTATGAGCAGTTCTTC
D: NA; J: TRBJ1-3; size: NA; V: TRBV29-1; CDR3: CSVEEGRAGNTIYF; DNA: TGCAGCGTTGAGGAAGGCAGGGCTGGAAACACCATATATTTT
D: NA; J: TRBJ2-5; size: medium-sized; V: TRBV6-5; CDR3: CASSSQEETQYF; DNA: TGTGCCAGCAGCTCTCAGGAAGAGACCCAGTACTTC
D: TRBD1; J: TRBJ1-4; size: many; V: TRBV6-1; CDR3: CASSEARTGLEKLFF; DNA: TGTGCCAGCAGTGAAGCTCGGACAGGGCTGGAAAAACTGTTTTTT
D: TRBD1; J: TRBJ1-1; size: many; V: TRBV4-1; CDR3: CASSQDKRQGGTEAFF; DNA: TGCGCCAGCAGCCAAGATAAGCGACAGGGCGGAACTGAAGCTTTCTTT
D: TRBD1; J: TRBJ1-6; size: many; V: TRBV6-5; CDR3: CASSYSVQGVLRNSPLHF; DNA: TGTGCCAGCAGTTACTCCGTACAGGGGGTTCTCCGAAATTCACCCCTCCACTTT
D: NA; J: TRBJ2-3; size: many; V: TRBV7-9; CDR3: CASSAKMGNTQYF; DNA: TGTGCCAGCAGCGCGAAGATGGGGAATACGCAGTATTTT
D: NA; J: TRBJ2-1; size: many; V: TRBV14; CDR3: CASRRAEFGSSRYNEQFF; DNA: TGTGCCAGCAGACGCGCTGAATTCGGGAGCTCCCGCTACAATGAGCAGTTCTTC
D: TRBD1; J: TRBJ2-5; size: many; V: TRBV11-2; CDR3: CASSLSTGGSQETQYF; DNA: TGTGCCAGCAGCTTATCAACAGGGGGTAGTCAAGAGACCCAGTACTTC
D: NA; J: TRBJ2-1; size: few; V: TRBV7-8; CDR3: CASSTPGGLVYNEQFF; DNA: TGTGCCAGCAGCACCCCTGGGGGTCTAGTCTACAATGAGCAGTTCTTC
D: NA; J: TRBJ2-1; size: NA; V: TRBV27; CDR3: CASSRDSLSYNEQFF; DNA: TGTGCCAGCAGTCGGGACTCCCTCTCCTACAATGAGCAGTTCTTC
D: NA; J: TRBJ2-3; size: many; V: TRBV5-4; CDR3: CASSLRSVRTDTQYF; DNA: TGTGCCAGCAGCTTAAGATCCGTTCGGACAGATACGCAGTATTTT
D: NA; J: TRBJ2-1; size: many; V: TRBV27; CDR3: CASSLIPDSYNEQFF; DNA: TGTGCCAGCAGTTTAATTCCGGACTCTTACAATGAGCAGTTCTTC
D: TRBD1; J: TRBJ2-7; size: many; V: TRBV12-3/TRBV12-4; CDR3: CASSFRQGSYEQYF; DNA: TGTGCCAGCAGTTTCAGACAGGGCTCCTACGAGCAGTACTTC
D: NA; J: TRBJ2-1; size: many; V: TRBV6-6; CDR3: CASSYLSYNEQFF; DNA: TGTGCCAGCAGTTACCTCTCCTACAATGAGCAGTTCTTC
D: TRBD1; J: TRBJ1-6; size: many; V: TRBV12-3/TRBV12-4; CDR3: CASSGQGRHSPLHF; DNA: TGTGCCAGCAGTGGACAGGGAAGGCATTCACCCCTCCACTTT
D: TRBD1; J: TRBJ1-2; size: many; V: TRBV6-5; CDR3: CASSYDRGWGYGYTF; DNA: TGTGCCAGCAGTTACGACAGGGGCTGGGGCTATGGCTACACCTTC
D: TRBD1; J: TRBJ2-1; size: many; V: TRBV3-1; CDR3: CASSQGGQGGLNEQFF; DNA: TGTGCCAGCAGCCAAGGAGGACAGGGGGGCCTCAATGAGCAGTTCTTC
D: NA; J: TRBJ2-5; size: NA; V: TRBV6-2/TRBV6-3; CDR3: CASSYSGVRETQYF; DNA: TGTGCCAGCAGTTACTCAGGCGTGCGGGAGACCCAGTACTTC
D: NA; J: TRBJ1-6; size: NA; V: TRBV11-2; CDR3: CASSLDQQGLNSPLHF; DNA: TGTGCCAGCAGCTTAGATCAACAGGGTCTTAATTCACCCCTCCACTTT
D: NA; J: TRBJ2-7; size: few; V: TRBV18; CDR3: CASSQIRHYEQYF; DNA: TGTGCCAGCTCCCAGATACGACATTACGAGCAGTACTTC
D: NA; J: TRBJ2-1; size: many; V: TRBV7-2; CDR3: CASSLAQGIYNEQFF; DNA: TGTGCCAGCAGCTTAGCGCAGGGGATTTACAATGAGCAGTTCTTC
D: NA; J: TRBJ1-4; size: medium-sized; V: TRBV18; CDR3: CASSLDVVAAEKLFF; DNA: TGTGCCAGCTCACTGGATGTGGTGGCCGCTGAAAAACTGTTTTTT
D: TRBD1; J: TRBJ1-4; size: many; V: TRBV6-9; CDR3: CASSSLGGWEKLFF; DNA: TGTGCCAGCAGTTCTTTAGGGGGCTGGGAAAAACTGTTTTTT
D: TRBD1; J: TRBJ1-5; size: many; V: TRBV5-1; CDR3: CASSLEFRPQGVGNNQPQHF; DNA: TGCGCCAGCAGCTTGGAGTTCCGGCCCCAGGGGGTAGGCAACAATCAGCCCCAGCATTTT
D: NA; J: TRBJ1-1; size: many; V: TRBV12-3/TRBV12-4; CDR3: CASSPTGVNTEAFF; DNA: TGTGCCAGCAGTCCGACAGGAGTTAACACTGAAGCTTTCTTT
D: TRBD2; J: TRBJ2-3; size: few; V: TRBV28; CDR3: CASSLWAGKTSGSSPDTQYF; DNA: TGTGCCAGCAGTTTATGGGCAGGGAAGACTAGCGGGAGCAGCCCAGATACGCAGTATTTT
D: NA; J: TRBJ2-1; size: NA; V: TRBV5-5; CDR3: CASSPDGGRHEQFF; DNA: TGTGCCAGCAGCCCTGACGGGGGGCGGCATGAGCAGTTCTTC
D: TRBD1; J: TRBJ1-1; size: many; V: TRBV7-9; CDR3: CASSDRENTEAFF; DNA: TGTGCCAGCAGCGACAGGGAAAACACTGAAGCTTTCTTT
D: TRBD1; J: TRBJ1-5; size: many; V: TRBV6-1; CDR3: CASTPGQSNQPQHF; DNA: TGTGCCAGCACCCCGGGACAGAGCAATCAGCCCCAGCATTTT
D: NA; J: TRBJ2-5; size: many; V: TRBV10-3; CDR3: CAISDGVQSVAQYF; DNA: TGTGCCATCAGTGATGGGGTGCAGTCAGTGGCCCAGTACTTC
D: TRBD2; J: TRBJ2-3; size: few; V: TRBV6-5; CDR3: CASSRLAGGSDTQYF; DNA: TGTGCCAGCAGCCGTCTAGCGGGAGGTTCGGATACGCAGTATTTT
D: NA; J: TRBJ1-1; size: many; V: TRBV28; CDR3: CASRAGTRNTEAFF; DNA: TGTGCCAGCAGGGCCGGGACACGGAACACTGAAGCTTTCTTT
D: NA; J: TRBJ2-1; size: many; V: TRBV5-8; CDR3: CASSIVTGFSYNEQFF; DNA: TGTGCCAGCAGCATAGTGACAGGTTTTTCCTACAATGAGCAGTTCTTC
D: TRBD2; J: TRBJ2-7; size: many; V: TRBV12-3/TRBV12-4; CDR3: CASSFSGLAYEQYF; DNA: TGTGCCAGCAGTTTCTCTGGACTAGCCTACGAGCAGTACTTC
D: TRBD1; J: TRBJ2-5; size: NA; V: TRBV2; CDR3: CASTDRGFGETQYF; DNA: TGTGCCAGCACCGACAGGGGGTTCGGGGAGACCCAGTACTTC
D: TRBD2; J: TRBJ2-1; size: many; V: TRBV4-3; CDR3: CASSQDGGLAEQNNEQFF; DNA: TGCGCCAGCAGCCAAGATGGGGGACTAGCGGAGCAGAACAATGAGCAGTTCTTC
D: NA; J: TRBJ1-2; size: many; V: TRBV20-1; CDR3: CSAKQSGVQVGYGYTF; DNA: TGCAGTGCTAAGCAATCAGGGGTACAAGTCGGCTATGGCTACACCTTC
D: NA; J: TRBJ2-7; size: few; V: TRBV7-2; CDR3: CASSLARSSRRYEQYF; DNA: TGTGCCAGCAGCTTAGCTAGGAGTAGCCGTAGGTACGAGCAGTACTTC
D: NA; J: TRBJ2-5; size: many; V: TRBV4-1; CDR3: CASSQLHGRKETQYF; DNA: TGCGCCAGCAGCCAACTTCATGGCCGTAAAGAGACCCAGTACTTC
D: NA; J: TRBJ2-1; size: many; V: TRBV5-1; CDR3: CASSLRPGFVDEQFF; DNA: TGCGCCAGCAGCTTGCGTCCAGGGTTCGTGGATGAGCAGTTCTTC
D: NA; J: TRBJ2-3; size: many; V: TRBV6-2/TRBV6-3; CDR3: CASSYSSRGGTDTQYF; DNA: TGTGCCAGCAGTTACTCGTCCAGGGGGGGCACAGATACGCAGTATTTT
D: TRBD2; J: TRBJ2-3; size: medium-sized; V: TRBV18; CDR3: CASSPPGTSGITDTQYF; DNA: TGTGCCAGCTCACCACCGGGGACTAGCGGAATAACAGATACGCAGTATTTT
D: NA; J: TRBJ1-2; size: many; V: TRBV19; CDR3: CASSIAVGSNYGYTF; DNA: TGTGCCAGTAGTATCGCCGTCGGCTCTAACTATGGCTACACCTTC
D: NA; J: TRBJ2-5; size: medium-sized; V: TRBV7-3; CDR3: CASSLTIQETQYF; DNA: TGTGCCAGCAGCTTAACGATCCAAGAGACCCAGTACTTC
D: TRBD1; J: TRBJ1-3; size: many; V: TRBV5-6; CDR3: CASSRKPTGVGNTIYF; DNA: TGTGCCAGCAGCAGGAAACCGACAGGGGTAGGAAACACCATATATTTT
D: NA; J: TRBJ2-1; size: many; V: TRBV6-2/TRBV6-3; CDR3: CASRTVSNEQFF; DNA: TGTGCCAGCCGTACGGTGAGCAATGAGCAGTTCTTC